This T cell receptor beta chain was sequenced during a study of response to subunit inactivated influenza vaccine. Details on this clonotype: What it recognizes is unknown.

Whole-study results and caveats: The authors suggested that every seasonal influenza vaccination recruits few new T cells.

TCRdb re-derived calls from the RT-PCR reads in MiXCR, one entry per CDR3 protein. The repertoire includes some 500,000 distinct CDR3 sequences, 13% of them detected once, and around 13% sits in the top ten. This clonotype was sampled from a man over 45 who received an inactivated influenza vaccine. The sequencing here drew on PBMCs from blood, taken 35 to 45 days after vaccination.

Written as DNA, the CDR3 is TGTGCCAGCAGTAGACAGAAGCACACCGGGGAGCTGTTTTTT. It yields the protein CASSRQKHTGELFF. The V call is TRBV27, the J call TRBJ2-2, with a weak D call TRBD1 (5 bases). Germline V gives CDR1 MNHEY, CDR2 SMNVEV (reference sequence). The CDR3 consists of 14 residues. The V end lost 5 bases, the J end lost 3 bases, and 10 bases lay between the germline ends.